The TCR beta chain described here comes from a study of T cell repertoires in cytomegalovirus infection. To note about this clonotype: Its antigen remains unidentified.

In TCRdb, the reads were re-called with MiXCR into one record per CDR3 protein. The sample lists about 570,000 distinct CDR3 sequences, around two fifths seen once, with about half in the top ten. The CDR3 has 15 amino acids. Germline CDR1 reads DFQATT; CDR2 reads SNEGSKA (reference sequence). Losses at the gene ends were 3 bases for V and 5 bases for J; bases not matched to a gene: 10. The receptor was isolated from a human donor in good health (CMV status not recorded). Some clones in this sample may be carry-over from other donors' samples. Sample: cultured PBMCs, taken from culture after CMV antigen stimulation. The J gene is TRBJ2-7, the V gene TRBV20-1, with 10 bases identical to TRBD2. For the CDR3, the DNA is TGCAGTGCTAGCCGCCTAGCGGGAGAGGTGAACGAGCAGTACTTC. Translated: CSASRLAGEVNEQYF.